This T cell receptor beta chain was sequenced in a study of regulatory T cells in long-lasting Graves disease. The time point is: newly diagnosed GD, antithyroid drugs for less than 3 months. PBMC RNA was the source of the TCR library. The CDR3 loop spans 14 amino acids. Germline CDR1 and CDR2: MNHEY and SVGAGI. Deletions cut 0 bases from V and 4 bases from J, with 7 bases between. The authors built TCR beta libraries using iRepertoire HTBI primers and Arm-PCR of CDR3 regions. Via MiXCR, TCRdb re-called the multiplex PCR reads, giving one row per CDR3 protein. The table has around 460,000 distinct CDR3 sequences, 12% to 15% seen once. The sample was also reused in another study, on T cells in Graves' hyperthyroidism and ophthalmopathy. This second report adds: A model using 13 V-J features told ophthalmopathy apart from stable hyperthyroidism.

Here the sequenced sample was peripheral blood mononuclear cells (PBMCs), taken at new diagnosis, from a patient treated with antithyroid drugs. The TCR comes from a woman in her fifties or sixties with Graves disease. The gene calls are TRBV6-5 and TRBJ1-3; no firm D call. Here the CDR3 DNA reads TGTGCCAGCAGTTACTCGGCATCCGGAAACACCATATATTTT. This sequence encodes CASSYSASGNTIYF.